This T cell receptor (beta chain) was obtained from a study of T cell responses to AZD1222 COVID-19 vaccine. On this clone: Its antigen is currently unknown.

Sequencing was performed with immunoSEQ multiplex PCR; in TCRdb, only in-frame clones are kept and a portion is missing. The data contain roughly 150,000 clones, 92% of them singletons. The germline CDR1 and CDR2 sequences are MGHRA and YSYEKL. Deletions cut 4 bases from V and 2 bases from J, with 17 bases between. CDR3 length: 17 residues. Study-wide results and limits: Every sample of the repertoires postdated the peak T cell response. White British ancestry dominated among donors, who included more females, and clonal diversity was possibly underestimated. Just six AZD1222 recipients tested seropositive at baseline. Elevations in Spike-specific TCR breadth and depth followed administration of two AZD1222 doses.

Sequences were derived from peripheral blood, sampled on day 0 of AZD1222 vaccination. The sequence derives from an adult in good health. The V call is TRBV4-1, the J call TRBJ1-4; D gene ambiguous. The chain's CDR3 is CASSPRFSTSTNEKLFF. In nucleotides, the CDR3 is TGCGCCAGCAGCCCCAGATTCAGTACCTCGACTAATGAAAAACTGTTTTTT.